These 19 T cell receptor beta chains came from one sample sequenced in a study of blood T cells in healthy people across ages. Primers used in a second PCR of about 6 to 11 cycles were a sample-barcoded 5' primer and a J-beta primer mix. TCRdb redid the calling of the 5' RACE reads with MiXCR, one entry per CDR3 protein. The sample holds 650,000 to 900,000 distinct CDR3 sequences; approximately 59% are singletons and the top ten take 28%. Sample: blood. The receptors here all came from a man aged 25 to 40 in good health.

This clonotype was detected only a few times. As DNA, the CDR3 is TGTGCCAGCAGCTCAAGACAGGGGAGCTCCTACGAGCAGTACTTC. As protein: CASSSRQGSSYEQYF. This chain uses TRBV7-9 with TRBJ2-7; 8 bases are a match to TRBD1. The J segment lost 0 bases and the V segment lost 4 bases, leaving 5 bases of the junction unmatched. Per the germline V gene, CDR1 is SEHNR and CDR2 is FQNEAQ (reference sequence). The CDR3 is made up of 15 amino acids.

This clonotype was picked up a small number of times. This sequence joins TRBV4-2 and TRBJ2-3, with a tentative D call TRBD1 (6 bases). V was trimmed by 0 bases and J by 1 base, leaving 11 bases between them. The CDR3 totals 16 residues. CDR1 and CDR2 (germline): LGHNA, YNFKEQ. The CDR3 region is CASSQEDSRGTDTQYF. The CDR3 region has the DNA TGTGCCAGCAGCCAAGAGGACAGTAGGGGCACAGATACGCAGTATTTT.

In regard to this clonotype: Germline is not matched at one junction end, which may reflect a read error. The genes are TRBV7-9 and TRBJ2-1; 8 nucleotides match TRBD2. Germline V lookup: CDR1 SEHNR, CDR2 FQNEAQ (reference sequence). CDR3 size: 15 residues. CDR3 loop: CVSSHSWLAGNEQFF. In DNA form, the CDR3 reads TGCGTCAGCAGCCATAGTTGGCTAGCGGGTAATGAGCAGTTCTTC.

The chain links TRBV5-1 to TRBJ2-1; unclear D gene. V was shortened by 3 bases and J by 4 bases, with 11 bases between the two germline ends. The CDR3 is 14 residues long. The germline V gene has CDR1 SGHRS and CDR2 YFSETQ. The CDR3 protein is CASSSRPDYNEQFF. The CDR3 DNA reads as TGCGCCAGCAGCTCGAGACCGGATTACAATGAGCAGTTCTTC.

This clonotype was counted once. V usage is TRBV7-9 and J usage is TRBJ2-1; D not certain. CDR1 and CDR2 (germline): SEHNR, FQNEAQ (reference sequence). Between the trimmed V and J ends, which lost 0 bases and 12 bases, there was a span of 12 bases. This CDR3 has 13 residues. The CDR3 region is CASSLALRVGQFF. DNA for the CDR3: TGTGCCAGCAGCTTAGCGCTACGGGTGGGGCAGTTCTTC.

This clonotype was seen just once. The V and J genes are TRBV7-2 and TRBJ2-1; TRBD2 matches at 11 bases. This CDR3 spans 17 amino acids. Germline CDR1 reads SGHTA; CDR2 reads FQGNSA. V lost 5 bases to trimming and J lost 7 bases; unmatched junction nucleotides: 13. DNA of the CDR3: TGTGCCAGCAGCCCCCGAATTAGCGGGGGGGTCAGGAATGAGCAGTTCTTC. This gives the protein CASSPRISGGVRNEQFF.

V and J are TRBV28 and TRBJ2-1, with D tentatively TRBD1 (6 bases). Germline values: CDR1 MDHEN, CDR2 SYDVKM. V lost 6 bases, J lost 4 bases, and 19 bases lay in between. CDR3 length equals 16 residues. The CDR3 loop is CASSQQGLGNYNEQFF. The DNA for the CDR3 is TGTGCCAGCAGCCAACAGGGTTTGGGTAATTACAATGAGCAGTTCTTC.

This sequence joins TRBV30 and TRBJ2-1; TRBD1 aligns across 9 bases. This CDR3 comprises 13 residues. CDR1 GTSNPN and CDR2 SVGIG come from the germline V gene (reference sequence). V shed 8 bases, J shed 3 bases, and the junction held 5 bases outside the gene matches. Here the CDR3 DNA reads TGTGCCCGGGGACAGGGTGGCTACAATGAGCAGTTCTTC. Protein: CARGQGGYNEQFF.

The chain recombines TRBV7-2 with TRBJ2-4, with D unresolved. The tail of the sequence fits TRBJ2-7 better, so the J call may be wrong. Germline V gene data show CDR1 as SGHTA and CDR2 as FQGNSA. This CDR3 region has 14 residues. The CDR3 spells CASSLEATSYEQYF. Here the CDR3 DNA reads TGTGCCAGCAGCTTAGAAGCAACCTCCTACGAGCAGTACTTC.

This clonotype came up many times. This rearrangement joins TRBV5-1 to TRBJ2-6, with D unresolved. Germline CDR1 and CDR2: SGHRS and YFSETQ. The CDR3 extends over 12 amino acids. The germline V and J ends were trimmed by 7 bases and 0 bases, with 2 bases remaining between them. CDR3 amino acids: CASGSGANVLTF. As DNA, the CDR3 is TGCGCCAGCGGCTCTGGGGCCAACGTCCTGACTTTC. Looking up the rest from reference TRBV5-1 and TRBJ2-6 gives the full variable domain: KAGVTQTPRYLIKTRGQQVTLSCSPISGHRSVSWYQQTPGQGLQFLFEYFSETQRNKGNFPGRFSGRQFSNSRSEMNVSTLELGDSALYLCASGSGANVLTFGAGSRLTVL.

The chain uses TRBV28 and TRBJ2-1; TRBD1 agrees at 7 bases. Germline CDR1 reads MDHEN; CDR2 reads SYDVKM. There are 15 residues in the CDR3. The V and J ends lost 4 bases and 5 bases, in that order; junction bases with no gene match: 8. The CDR3 sequence is CASSWNLGTDNEQFF. The CDR3 coding sequence is TGTGCCAGCAGTTGGAACCTCGGGACAGACAATGAGCAGTTCTTC. Together with reference TRBV28 and TRBJ2-1, the CDR3 gives the full variable domain: DVKVTQSSRYLVKRTGEKVFLECVQDMDHENMFWYRQDPGLGLRLIYFSYDVKMKEKGDIPEGYSVSREKKERFSLILESASTNQTSMYLCASSWNLGTDNEQFFGPGTRLTVL.

The rearrangement links TRBV5-1 to TRBJ2-1, with a weak D call TRBD1 (5 bases). With 5 bases removed from V and 5 bases from J, the gap between germline ends came to 23 bases. This CDR3 is built from 17 residues. CDR1 is SGHRS, CDR2 YFSETQ, per germline. CDR3 bases: TGCGCCAGCAGTGTCTCAGGGATGGGGTGGGGCAACAATGAGCAGTTCTTC. It is translated as CASSVSGMGWGNNEQFF.

The chain is built from TRBV5-1 and TRBJ2-4, with a weak D call TRBD1 (6 bases). Trimming shortened V by 0 bases and J by 13 bases, and 17 bases separated the two germline ends. Germline CDR1 and CDR2: SGHRS and YFSETQ. CDR3 size: 14 residues. CDR3 sequence (DNA): TGCGCCAGCAGCTTGGCCTTGGATTCAGGGGAGCAGTACTTC. Protein product: CASSLALDSGEQYF.

The chain has TRBV7-7 and TRBJ2-3; D unresolved. The CDR3 consists of 13 residues. Trimming took 1 base from V and 6 from J, leaving 8 bases between them. Germline loops: CDR1 SSHAT, CDR2 FNYEAQ (reference sequence). The CDR3 nucleotides read TGTGCCAGCAGCTTAGTTTGGGATGATACGCAGTATTTT. It translates to CASSLVWDDTQYF.

This clonotype occurred a few times. The J gene is TRBJ1-6, the V gene TRBV6-1; 10 bases line up with TRBD1. Per germline, CDR1 MNHNS and CDR2 SASEGT. The length of the CDR3 is 20 residues. V lost 7 bases and J lost 0; bases outside the gene matches: 15. The CDR3 region has the DNA TGTGCCAGCACTCCTCTCGGGACAGGGGATGCTGACTCCTATAATTCACCCCTCCACTTT. This encodes CASTPLGTGDADSYNSPLHF.

This clonotype was seen a few times. The V call is TRBV29-1, the J call TRBJ2-3; D gene unclear. This CDR3 region has 13 residues. V was shortened by 4 bases and J by 0 bases, with 8 bases between the two germline ends. Germline values: CDR1 SQVTM, CDR2 ANQGSEA. DNA for the CDR3: TGCAGCGTTGCACTGGACAGCACAGATACGCAGTATTTT. This sequence encodes CSVALDSTDTQYF.

This clonotype was seen more than once but under ten times. The rearrangement joins TRBV7-7 to TRBJ2-5; 11 bases fit TRBD2. The CDR3 is made up of 18 amino acids. The germline V gene encodes CDR1 SSHAT and CDR2 FNYEAQ (reference sequence). The chain's CDR3 is CATPSNGPSGGPQETQYF. The CDR3 coding sequence is TGTGCTACCCCCAGTAACGGCCCTAGCGGGGGGCCTCAAGAGACCCAGTACTTC. The variable domain in full, with the rest retrieved from reference TRBV7-7 and TRBJ2-5, is GAGVSQSPRYKVTKRGQDVTLRCDPISSHATLYWYQQALGQGPEFLTYFNYEAQPDKSGLPSDRFSAERPEGSISTLTIQRTEQRDSAMYRCATPSNGPSGGPQETQYFGPGTRLLVL.

This clonotype has only a few counts. The chain couples TRBV15 to TRBJ2-2; TRBD2 agrees at 11 bases. CDR3 length: 17 residues. Trimming cost V 0 bases and J 1 base; bases outside gene matches: 1. Germline CDR1 is LNHNV and CDR2 is YYDKDF (reference sequence). This CDR3 reads CATSRELAGGNTGELFF. The CDR3 coding sequence is TGTGCCACCAGCAGAGAGCTAGCGGGGGGGAACACCGGGGAGCTGTTTTTT.

This clonotype was counted only a few times. The chain is built from TRBV7-9 and TRBJ2-4; 7 bases agree with TRBD2. The junction had 9 bases not matched to a gene; V was cut back by 6 bases and J by 13 bases. Per germline, CDR1 SEHNR and CDR2 FQNEAQ (reference sequence). The CDR3 loop spans 12 amino acids. The CDR3 DNA follows: TGTGCCAGCAGTTATGACAACGGGAGGCAGTACTTC. It codes for CASSYDNGRQYF. The full variable domain, in which reference TRBV7-9 and TRBJ2-4 provide the parts outside the CDR3, is DTGVSQNPRHKITKRGQNVTFRCDPISEHNRLYWYRQTLGQGPEFLTYFQNEAQLEKSRLLSDRFSAERPKGSFSTLEIQRTEQGDSAMYLCASSYDNGRQYFGAGTRLSVL.